Listed here is a single T cell receptor beta chain. Its specificity is not known. This specimen comes from a study of identical twins. General study points: Memory repertoires showed no such pattern, whereas abundant cord blood beta clonotypes carried fewer insertions.

TCRdb ran MiXCR on the 5' RACE reads and lists one entry per CDR3 protein. This table holds roughly 690,000 distinct CDR3 sequences, approximately 6.1% found once. Trimming at V came to 3 bases and at J to 0 bases, leaving 4 bases not matched to a gene. CDR1 is SGHTA and CDR2 is FQGNSA in the germline V gene. This CDR3 region has 15 residues. Sequences were obtained from naive T cells sorted from blood. This clonotype was obtained from a man aged 18 to 30 in good health. V gene TRBV7-2 combines with J gene TRBJ1-1, with 7 bases matching TRBD1. CDR3 loop: CASSFQDRMNTEAFF. In DNA, the CDR3 is TGTGCCAGCAGCTTCCAGGACAGGATGAACACTGAAGCTTTCTTT. The complete variable domain, with remaining parts taken from reference TRBV7-2 and TRBJ1-1, reads GAGVSQSPSNKVTEKGKDVELRCDPISGHTALYWYRQSLGQGLEFLIYFQGNSAPDKSGLPSDRFSAERTGGSVSTLTIQRTQQEDSAVYLCASSFQDRMNTEAFFGQGTRLTVV.